This T cell receptor (beta chain) was sequenced in a study of cytotoxic CD8 clonotypes in ibrutinib-treated CLL. Broader study findings: Clonality at baseline surpassed age-matched healthy donors and tracked circulating CD8+ T-cell counts. Clonality showed a rise at ibrutinib response that reversed toward baseline at progression.

From cryopreserved PBMCs came roughly 1.8 micrograms of genomic DNA used for TCR beta libraries. V was shortened by 0 bases and J by 2 bases, with 14 bases between the two germline ends. The CDR3 is made up of 16 amino acids. The V gene's germline CDR1 is SGHAT and CDR2 FQNNGV. Using immunoSEQ multiplex PCR, the repertoire was profiled, and TCRdb retains in-frame clones only, with some absent. The sample consists of around 250,000 clones, less than 75% of them appearing once. Note on this clone: Its antigen is as yet unknown.

This specimen consisted of PBMCs, obtained after 24 months of ibrutinib treatment. The chain is built from TRBV11-2 and TRBJ2-7; D might be TRBD2 (5 bases). The receptor's source is a human donor with chronic lymphocytic leukemia. CDR3 sequence (DNA): TGTGCCAGCAGCTTAGAAGAGATAGCGTTAACCTACGAGCAGTACTTC. Translating gives CASSLEEIALTYEQYF.